These 21 T cell receptor beta chains were sequenced from one sample in a study of T-cell memory formation after mild COVID-19. In TCRdb, the 5' RACE reads were re-called with MiXCR into one record per CDR3 protein. The data contain roughly 560,000 distinct CDR3 sequences, 20% of them singletons. What was sequenced was PBMCs or a T cell subset sorted from them (not recorded which). The receptors come from an adult woman who had mild COVID-19 (a few samples of this study predate the infection). Cell type and time point are not known.

This clonotype was counted at least ten times. J is TRBJ1-6 and V is TRBV20-1; TRBD1 matches 7 bases. This CDR3 has 14 amino acids. Trimming took 5 bases from V and 10 from J; bases not matched to a gene: 11. Germline loops: CDR1 DFQATT, CDR2 SNEGSKA (reference sequence). The CDR3 sequence is CSARPDRVGSPLHF. The CDR3 DNA sequence: TGCAGTGCTCGGCCCGACAGGGTAGGGTCACCCCTCCACTTT.

The chain couples TRBV18 to TRBJ1-2; D unresolved. In germline, CDR1 is KGHSH, CDR2 LQKENI. Trimming pared 0 bases from V and 4 bases from J, leaving 15 bases between. CDR3 size: 16 residues. The CDR3 region is CASSPPSYDGGYGYTF. In DNA, the CDR3 is TGTGCCAGCTCACCACCATCCTATGATGGCGGCTATGGCTACACCTTC.

This clonotype was found once. CDR3 in amino acids: CASSSYSTGELFF. Written as DNA, the CDR3 is TGTGCCAGCAGCTCCTACAGCACCGGGGAGCTGTTTTTT. This chain uses TRBV7-6 with TRBJ2-2; D unclear. This CDR3 contains 13 residues. Germline V gives CDR1 SGHVS, CDR2 FNYEAQ. V was pared by 4 bases and J by 4 bases, with 7 bases between. The whole variable domain, filled in from reference TRBV7-6 and TRBJ2-2, reads GAGVSQSPRYKVTKRGQDVALRCDPISGHVSLYWYRQALGQGPEFLTYFNYEAQQDKSGLPNDRFSAERPEGSISTLTIQRTEQRDSAMYRCASSSYSTGELFFGEGSRLTVL.

The chain employs TRBV5-1 and TRBJ2-6; no clear D gene. V lost 0 bases and J lost 4, with 5 bases in between. The CDR3 has 14 amino acids. Germline loops: CDR1 SGHRS, CDR2 YFSETQ. The CDR3 DNA reads as TGCGCCAGCAGCTTGGAAGGCGGGGCCAACGTCCTGACTTTC. Amino acids: CASSLEGGANVLTF.

This clonotype was observed a few times. V and J are TRBV11-1 and TRBJ1-1; perhaps TRBD1 as D (5 bases). Trimming cost V 2 bases and J 2 bases, with 12 bases left between them. Germline lookup yields CDR1 SGHAT and CDR2 FQDESV (reference sequence). This CDR3 is built from 15 residues. CDR3 DNA: TGTGCCAGCAGCTTAAGGTCGGGGGGAAACACTGAAGCTTTCTTT. It yields the protein CASSLRSGGNTEAFF.

This clonotype came up a few times. V is TRBV7-2 and J is TRBJ2-2; 7 positions agree with TRBD1. The CDR3 length is 17 residues. J gave up 1 base and V 0 bases, and 5 bases lay outside the gene matches. CDR1 and CDR2 from the germline V gene are SGHTA and FQGNSA. DNA of the CDR3: TGTGCCAGCAGCTTAGCCCTGACAGGGCTGAACACCGGGGAGCTGTTTTTT. Its translation: CASSLALTGLNTGELFF. The full variable domain, completed using reference TRBV7-2 and TRBJ2-2, is GAGVSQSPSNKVTEKGKDVELRCDPISGHTALYWYRQSLGQGLEFLIYFQGNSAPDKSGLPSDRFSAERTGGSVSTLTIQRTQQEDSAVYLCASSLALTGLNTGELFFGEGSRLTVL.

The chain joins TRBV29-1 to TRBJ2-7; 8 positions match TRBD2. The J segment lost 3 bases and the V segment lost 0 bases, leaving 1 base of the junction unmatched. Germline V gene data show CDR1 as SQVTM and CDR2 as ANQGSEA. This CDR3 is 13 amino acids long. The CDR3 spells CSVEEGTSYEQYF. The CDR3 nucleotides are TGCAGCGTTGAAGAAGGGACTAGCTACGAGCAGTACTTC.

The chain has TRBV9 and TRBJ2-1; 10 bases agree with TRBD2. J was trimmed by 6 bases and V by 3 bases; bases with no gene match: 3. Per the germline V gene, CDR1 is SGDLS and CDR2 is YYNGEE. The CDR3 covers 14 residues. CDR3 loop: CASSAGLASNEQFF. In DNA form, the CDR3 reads TGTGCCAGCAGCGCGGGACTAGCGTCCAATGAGCAGTTCTTC.

This clonotype was seen more than once but under ten times. This sequence joins TRBV10-3 and TRBJ2-5, with 13 nucleotides matching TRBD2. Germline CDR1 ENHRY, CDR2 SYGVKD. V was pared by 4 bases and J by 4 bases, with 3 bases of the junction left unmatched. The CDR3 length is 15 residues. In DNA, the CDR3 is TGTGCCATCAGTGCGGGACTAGCGGGAAGAGAGACCCAGTACTTC. Its protein is CAISAGLAGRETQYF.

The chain couples TRBV12-5 to TRBJ2-7; no definite D call. V lost 6 bases to trimming and J lost 6 bases, with 15 bases between them. CDR3 length equals 13 residues. Germline CDR1 reads LGHNT; CDR2 reads FRNRAP. The CDR3 region is CASGLPYLGEQYF. The CDR3 nucleotides are TGTGCTAGTGGGCTCCCCTACCTTGGCGAGCAGTACTTC.

The J gene is TRBJ2-7, the V gene TRBV7-6; D gene uncertain. Germline assignment: CDR1 SGHVS and CDR2 FNYEAQ. With 2 bases removed from V and 10 bases from J, the gap between germline ends came to 12 bases. CDR3 length equals 12 residues. The CDR3: CASSLYGPIQYF. DNA of the CDR3: TGTGCCAGCAGCTTATACGGGCCGATACAGTACTTC.

The chain uses TRBV19 and TRBJ2-1; 10 bases are a match to TRBD2. Germline trimming cut 8 bases from V and 10 bases from J; bases unmatched to any gene: 17. Per germline, CDR1 LNHDA and CDR2 SQIVND (reference sequence). This CDR3 is built from 16 residues. The CDR3 DNA sequence: TGTGCCAGTTCTCTCCGCCGGACTAGCGGCGTACGCGAGCAGTTCTTC. Translating gives CASSLRRTSGVREQFF.

This clonotype turned up a few times. The rearrangement links TRBV7-3 to TRBJ2-2, with D perhaps TRBD2 (5 bases). V was cut by 6 bases and J by 0 bases, with 8 bases left in between. The CDR3 extends over 14 amino acids. Looked up from germline, CDR1 is SGHTA and CDR2 is FQGTGA. The CDR3 spells CASRPTTNTGELFF. The CDR3 DNA reads TGTGCCAGCAGACCGACTACGAACACCGGGGAGCTGTTTTTT.

A few counts support this clonotype. This rearrangement joins TRBV6-2 or TRBV6-3 to TRBJ2-1; the D is unclear. Trimming removed 4 bases from V and 9 bases from J, with 10 bases in between. The CDR3 has 12 residues. Germline assignment: CDR1 MNHEY and CDR2 SVGEGT. CDR3: CASSSGPGEQFF. The CDR3, as DNA: TGTGCCAGCAGTTCCGGGCCGGGTGAGCAGTTCTTC.

The chain is built from TRBV30 and TRBJ2-3; 8 bases fit TRBD2. Germline values: CDR1 GTSNPN, CDR2 SVGIG (reference sequence). The junction had 1 base not matched to a gene; V was cut back by 3 bases and J by 2 bases. The CDR3 has 13 residues. CDR3 DNA: TGTGCCTGGAGCGGGAGGGCCACAGATACGCAGTATTTT. Translating gives CAWSGRATDTQYF. Using reference TRBV30 and TRBJ2-3 for the parts outside the CDR3, the full variable domain is SQTIHQWPATLVQPVGSPLSLECTVEGTSNPNLYWYRQAAGRGLQLLFYSVGIGQISSEVPQNLSASRPQDRQFILSSKKLLLSDSGFYLCAWSGRATDTQYFGPGTRLTVL.

This clonotype was observed a few times. This sequence joins TRBV18 and TRBJ1-4; 9 positions match TRBD1. The CDR3 totals 15 residues. Germline values: CDR1 KGHSH, CDR2 LQKENI. V lost 3 bases and J lost 3; bases outside the gene matches: 2. CDR3: CASSPRQGANEKLFF. CDR3 nucleotides: TGTGCCAGCTCACCTCGACAGGGGGCTAATGAAAAACTGTTTTTT.

At least ten counts were recorded for this clonotype. The chain joins TRBV27 to TRBJ1-1; D not certain. CDR1 is MNHEY and CDR2 is SMNVEV in the germline V gene (reference sequence). This CDR3 region has 14 residues. Trimming shortened V by 6 bases and J by 1 base, and 12 bases separated the two germline ends. CDR3 residues: CASSQLSGNTEAFF. The CDR3 DNA follows: TGTGCCAGCAGCCAACTATCGGGGAACACTGAAGCTTTCTTT.

V and J are TRBV6-5 and TRBJ1-2, with D possibly TRBD1 on 5 matching bases. The CDR3 length is 16 residues. The V gene's germline CDR1 is MNHEY and CDR2 SVGAGI. V lost 0 bases, J lost 4 bases, and 15 bases lay in between. CDR3: CASSYSSRDVPYGYTF. The CDR3 bases are TGTGCCAGCAGTTACTCCTCCAGGGACGTCCCCTATGGCTACACCTTC.

This chain links TRBV12-3 or TRBV12-4 with TRBJ2-7; the match to TRBD2 covers 7 bases. The trim removed 5 bases at V and 0 bases at J, leaving 1 base unmatched. The CDR3 spans 13 residues. The CDR3, as DNA: TGTGCCAGCAGTGGGGACTACTCCTACGAGCAGTACTTC. Residues: CASSGDYSYEQYF.

A few counts support this clonotype. The chain joins TRBV20-1 to TRBJ2-3; 13 bases line up with TRBD2. Germline-derived CDR1 and CDR2 are DFQATT and SNEGSKA (reference sequence). This CDR3 spans 13 amino acids. In DNA form, the CDR3 reads TGCAGAATCACTAGCGGGGGGGCAGATACGCAGTATTTT. Encoded protein: CRITSGGADTQYF.

The table lists this clonotype with many counts. The gene calls are TRBV12-3 or TRBV12-4 and TRBJ2-7, with 7 bases aligning to TRBD1. V was pared by 5 bases and J by 1 base, with 11 bases of the junction left unmatched. This CDR3 comprises 16 residues. The CDR3 spells CASSPGSGQLSYEQYF. CDR3 bases: TGTGCCAGCAGTCCTGGCTCGGGACAGTTATCCTACGAGCAGTACTTC.